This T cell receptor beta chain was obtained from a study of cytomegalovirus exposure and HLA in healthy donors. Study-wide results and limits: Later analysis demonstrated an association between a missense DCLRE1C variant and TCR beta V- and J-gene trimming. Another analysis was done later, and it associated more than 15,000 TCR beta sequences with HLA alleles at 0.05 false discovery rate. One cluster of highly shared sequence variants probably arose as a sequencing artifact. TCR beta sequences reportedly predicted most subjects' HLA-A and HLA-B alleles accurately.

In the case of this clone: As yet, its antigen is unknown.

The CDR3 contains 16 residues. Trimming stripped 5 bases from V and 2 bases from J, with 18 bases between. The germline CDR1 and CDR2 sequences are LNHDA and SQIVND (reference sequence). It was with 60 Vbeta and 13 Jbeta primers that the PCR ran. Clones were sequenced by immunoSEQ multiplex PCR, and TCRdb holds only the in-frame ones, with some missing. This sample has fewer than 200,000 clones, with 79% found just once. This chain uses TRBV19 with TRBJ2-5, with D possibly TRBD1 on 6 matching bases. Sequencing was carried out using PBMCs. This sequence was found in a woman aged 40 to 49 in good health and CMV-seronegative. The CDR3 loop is CASSRMGQGQQETQYF. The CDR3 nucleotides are TGTGCCAGTAGTCGAATGGGGCAGGGGCAGCAAGAGACCCAGTACTTC.